Listed here is a single TCR beta chain. Its antigen is unknown. Universal primer sites and UMIs were introduced during 5'RACE template-switching synthesis of TCR cDNA. TCRdb redid the calling of the 5' RACE reads with MiXCR, one entry per CDR3 protein. This sample has around 300,000 distinct CDR3 sequences, with approximately 4% found just once. The germline V gene has CDR1 SEHNR and CDR2 FQNEAQ (reference sequence). This CDR3 contains 17 residues. V was pared by 6 bases and J by 7 bases, with 25 bases between. This entry is derived from a study of T cells after yellow fever vaccination. General study points: Abundant clonotypes from the bulk population could contaminate FACS-sorted repertoires.

This chain connects TRBV7-9 to TRBJ2-1; perhaps D is TRBD1 or TRBD2 (6 bases each). The origin of this receptor is a man aged 18 to 30 who received the YFV17D yellow fever vaccine. The sample here was PBMCs, taken 5 days after the yellow fever booster vaccination. The CDR3 spells CASSQGGPGASWNEQFF. In DNA form, the CDR3 reads TGTGCCAGCAGTCAAGGGGGGCCGGGGGCCTCTTGGAATGAGCAGTTCTTC.